Sequencing of this T cell receptor beta chain was carried out in a study of early T cells in non-severe SARS-CoV-2 infection. Turning to the study itself: The study sequenced bulk RNA from unsorted whole blood, with chains unpaired. Overall study findings and caveats: Database matching using VDJdb favored anti-spike CD8 responses, with private and CD4 specificities left missing.

This CDR3 is 17 amino acids long. Per the germline V gene, CDR1 is LNHNV and CDR2 is YYDKDF (reference sequence). The J segment lost 6 bases and the V segment lost 3 bases, leaving 9 bases of the junction unmatched. The table lists this clonotype with many counts. Its antigen is not identified. Researchers tagged individual cDNA molecules with unique molecular identifiers. Using its own MiXCR run on the 5' RACE reads, TCRdb lists one record per CDR3 protein. The repertoire holds tens of thousands of distinct CDR3 sequences, with more than 5% as singletons. This receptor was obtained from an adult who was a healthcare worker with PCR-confirmed SARS-CoV-2 infection or an uninfected control (not recorded which). The gene calls are TRBV15 and TRBJ2-2; 11 bases match TRBD1. The specimen sequenced was whole blood. The CDR3 DNA sequence: TGTGCCACCAGCAGCTATACCGGGACAGGGGGATCCGGGGAGCTGTTTTTT. Amino acids: CATSSYTGTGGSGELFF.